This T cell receptor beta chain was sequenced for a study of Ad26.COV2.S vaccination and SARS-CoV-2 variants. Generated by immunoSEQ multiplex PCR, the TCRdb table keeps only in-frame clones and is missing some. The sample includes 380,000 or so clones, approximately 90% of them seen just once. Sample treatment: 19 received Ad26.COV2.S at low or high dose, single or two shots; roughly five received placebo; per-sample allocation not given. The investigators took samples on day 63 after the first vaccine or placebo injection. Trimming took 3 bases from V and 4 from J, leaving 9 bases between them. The CDR3 runs to 13 residues.

The sample here was peripheral blood, taken in a trial of Ad26.COV2.S vaccine versus placebo. The TCR sequence derives from a person between 18 and 65 years old who received the Ad26.COV2.S COVID-19 vaccine or a placebo. The V call is TRBV12-3 or TRBV12-4, the J call TRBJ1-2; no definite D call. The DNA for the CDR3 is TGTGCCAGCAGTTTGGTCCCGGGCTATGGCTACACCTTC. Protein product: CASSLVPGYGYTF.